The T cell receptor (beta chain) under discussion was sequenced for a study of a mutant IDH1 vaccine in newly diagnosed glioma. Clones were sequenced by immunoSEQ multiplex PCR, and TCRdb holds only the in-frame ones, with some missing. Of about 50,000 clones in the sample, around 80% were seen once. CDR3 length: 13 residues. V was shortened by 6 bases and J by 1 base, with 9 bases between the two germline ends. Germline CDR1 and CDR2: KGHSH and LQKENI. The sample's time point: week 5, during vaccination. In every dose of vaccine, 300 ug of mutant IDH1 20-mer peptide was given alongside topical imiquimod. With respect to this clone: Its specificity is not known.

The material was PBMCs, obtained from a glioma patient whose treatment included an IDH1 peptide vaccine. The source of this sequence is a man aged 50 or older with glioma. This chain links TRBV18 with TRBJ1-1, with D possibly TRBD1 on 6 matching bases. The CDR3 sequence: CASSSDRNTEAFF. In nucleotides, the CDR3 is TGTGCCAGCTCCTCGGACAGGAACACTGAAGCTTTCTTT.